This entry lists 29 T cell receptor beta chains sequenced from one sample in a study of long-term antiretroviral therapy in people with HIV (dated by TCRdb to between 2021 and 2022). The immunoSEQ hsTCRB v3.0 assay was used at survey level resolution to sequence the TRB variable region. What TCRdb holds here is the immuneACCESS table cut down to in-frame rearrangements. Part of the clones is not present; checked against another copy, under half of the missing clones reflect an unresolved V gene, and the others are unexplained. This sample comprises 7,000 to 9,000 clones, 75% to 80% of them detected only once. The top ten constitute roughly a quarter of the sample. The specimen comprised unsorted PBMCs, sampled 0.6 years before starting antiretroviral therapy. The receptor set was obtained from a man in his forties with HIV.

The rearrangement joins TRBV5-1 to TRBJ2-1; 9 bases agree with TRBD1. V lost 4 bases and J lost 9; bases outside the gene matches: 11. Germline CDR1 and CDR2: SGHRS and YFSETQ. The CDR3 covers 15 residues. CDR3 nucleotide sequence: TGCGCCAGCAGCCGCGAGCGGACAGGGGAAGGTGAGCAGTTCTTC. Translation: CASSRERTGEGEQFF.

The gene calls are TRBV4-1 and TRBJ1-4; 8 bases line up with TRBD1. V dropped 0 bases and J dropped 1; count of bases not matched to a gene: 4. The CDR3 is 17 amino acids. Germline-derived CDR1 and CDR2 are MGHRA and YSYEKL. DNA of the CDR3: TGCGCCAGCAGCCAAGATGGCAGGGGGCGAACTAATGAAAAACTGTTTTTT. Residues: CASSQDGRGRTNEKLFF.

V usage is TRBV29-1 and J usage is TRBJ1-2; D ambiguous. Trimming pared 1 base from V and 0 bases from J, leaving 15 bases between. The CDR3 loop spans 16 amino acids. Germline CDR1 reads SQVTM; CDR2 reads ANQGSEA. In nucleotides, the CDR3 is TGCAGCGTTGAAGCACATTGGGCAGCGACTAACTATGGCTACACCTTC. Translation gives CSVEAHWAATNYGYTF.

Only one count was recorded for this clone. The chain has TRBV5-1 and TRBJ2-7; 12 positions match TRBD2. Germline V lookup: CDR1 SGHRS, CDR2 YFSETQ. This CDR3 has 15 amino acids. The ends lost 4 bases at V and 4 bases at J; junction bases unmatched: 6. The CDR3 DNA reads TGCGCCAGCAGCCCAGGACTAGCGGGGCCTTACGAGCAGTACTTC. Its protein is CASSPGLAGPYEQYF.

CDR3 nucleotide sequence: TGTGCCAGCAGCTCCCAGGGGGCCGGGTACGAGCAGTACTTC. Protein: CASSSQGAGYEQYF. V usage is TRBV7-9 and J usage is TRBJ2-7, with 8 bases matching TRBD1. Germline V CDR1 and CDR2: SEHNR, FQNEAQ (reference sequence). V dropped 4 bases and J dropped 4; count of bases not matched to a gene: 6. This CDR3 has 14 residues.

The chain combines TRBV5-1 with TRBJ1-2; 8 bases are shared with TRBD1. This CDR3 has 14 residues. The junction had 11 bases not matched to a gene; V was cut back by 5 bases and J by 8 bases. Germline assignment: CDR1 SGHRS and CDR2 YFSETQ. The CDR3 reads CASRAMDRAAGYTF. The CDR3, as DNA: TGCGCCAGCAGGGCTATGGACAGGGCCGCGGGCTACACCTTC.

The chain couples TRBV5-8 to TRBJ1-4; tentatively, D is TRBD1 (6 bases). Per germline, CDR1 SGHTS and CDR2 YDEGEE. The CDR3 totals 15 residues. V was clipped by 3 bases and J by 3 bases, with 12 bases between them. CDR3 sequence reads: CASSSNREANEKLFF. The DNA for the CDR3 is TGTGCCAGCAGCTCCAACAGGGAGGCTAATGAAAAACTGTTTTTT.

The chain joins TRBV5-4 to TRBJ2-1, with TRBD1 matching 7 bases. Germline-derived CDR1 and CDR2 are SGHNT and YYREEE (reference sequence). The CDR3 totals 15 residues. V dropped 4 bases and J dropped 4; count of bases not matched to a gene: 8. CDR3 region: CASSQKGARYNEQFF. CDR3 DNA: TGTGCCAGCAGCCAGAAGGGGGCGAGGTACAATGAGCAGTTCTTC.

In this sample, this clone turned up once. The V call is TRBV5-6, the J call TRBJ1-4, with D possibly TRBD1 on 5 matching bases. This CDR3 is 14 amino acids long. V lost 1 base and J 4 bases, leaving 8 bases between the germline ends. The germline gives CDR1 SGHDT, CDR2 YYEEEE. CDR3 loop: CASSLRGYNEKLFF. CDR3 DNA sequence: TGTGCCAGCAGCTTGAGGGGTTATAATGAAAAACTGTTTTTT. Together with reference TRBV5-6 and TRBJ1-4, the CDR3 gives the full variable domain: DAGVTQSPTHLIKTRGQQVTLRCSPKSGHDTVSWYQQALGQGPQFIFQYYEEEERQRGNFPDRFSGHQFPNYSSELNVNALLLGDSALYLCASSLRGYNEKLFFGSGTQLSVL.

The chain combines TRBV5-5 with TRBJ2-3; a possible D gene is TRBD2 (5 bases). Trimming took off 4 bases at V and 5 bases at J, with 17 bases between the two ends. This CDR3 comprises 15 residues. CDR1 SGHKS and CDR2 YYEKEE come from the germline V gene (reference sequence). The CDR3 nucleotides are TGTGCCAGCAGCCCTAGCCGGGTTTCAGGAGATACGCAGTATTTT. Translated, it gives CASSPSRVSGDTQYF.

The chain uses TRBV5-1 and TRBJ2-7; D could derive from TRBD1 or TRBD2 (7 bases each). The CDR3 has 16 amino acids. V was clipped by 4 bases and J by 6 bases, with 23 bases between them. CDR1 and CDR2 from the germline V gene are SGHRS and YFSETQ. CDR3 amino acids: CASSPQGGDLPFEQYF. CDR3 nucleotide sequence: TGCGCCAGCAGCCCTCAGGGGGGGGACCTACCATTCGAGCAGTACTTC.

V gene TRBV5-1 combines with J gene TRBJ1-5; D is possibly TRBD1 (6 bases). Trimming removed 2 bases from V and 0 bases from J, with 9 bases in between. Germline lookup yields CDR1 SGHRS and CDR2 YFSETQ. This CDR3 comprises 15 residues. The CDR3 sequence is CASSFRDNSNQPQHF. The CDR3 nucleotides are TGCGCCAGCAGCTTTCGGGACAATAGCAATCAGCCCCAGCATTTT.

The CDR3 protein is CASSLERGGWGNEQFF. Here the CDR3 DNA reads TGTGCCAGCAGCTTAGAGCGGGGGGGTTGGGGCAATGAGCAGTTCTTC. The chain carries TRBV7-9 and TRBJ2-1, with 10 bases identical to TRBD2. Germline values: CDR1 SEHNR, CDR2 FQNEAQ (reference sequence). V gave up 1 base and J gave up 6 bases; unmatched junction bases: 6. CDR3 size: 16 residues. Together with reference TRBV7-9 and TRBJ2-1, the CDR3 gives the full variable domain: DTGVSQNPRHKITKRGQNVTFRCDPISEHNRLYWYRQTLGQGPEFLTYFQNEAQLEKSRLLSDRFSAERPKGSFSTLEIQRTEQGDSAMYLCASSLERGGWGNEQFFGPGTRLTVL.

The chain uses TRBV30 and TRBJ2-6; D possibly corresponds to TRBD2 (7 bases). The CDR3 runs to 19 residues. Germline V gene lookup returns CDR1 GTSNPN and CDR2 SVGIG (reference sequence). Trimming pared 2 bases from V and 0 bases from J, leaving 20 bases between. The CDR3 DNA reads as TGTGCCTGGAGTATTGGGGGGGGGCGACCCCTCTCTGGGGCCAACGTCCTGACTTTC. Translating it yields CAWSIGGGRPLSGANVLTF.

The chain joins TRBV10-3 to TRBJ1-1, with D possibly TRBD1 on 5 matching bases. Trimming shortened V by 0 bases and J by 8 bases, and 7 bases separated the two germline ends. CDR3 length equals 12 residues. CDR1 is ENHRY and CDR2 is SYGVKD in the germline V gene. CDR3 DNA sequence: TGTGCCATCAGTGAGTCGCAGGGAGAAGCTTTCTTT. It specifies CAISESQGEAFF.

The chain joins TRBV10-1 to TRBJ2-1, with 16 bases aligning to TRBD2. The junction had 7 bases not matched to a gene; V was cut back by 8 bases and J by 6 bases. Germline values: CDR1 WNHNN, CDR2 SYGVQD (reference sequence). The CDR3 runs to 16 residues. The CDR3 protein is CASGTGTSGGANEQFF. In DNA form, the CDR3 reads TGCGCCAGCGGGACCGGGACTAGCGGGGGGGCCAATGAGCAGTTCTTC.

In its sample, this clone was seen once. This chain joins TRBV18 and TRBJ1-6, with 8 bases aligning to TRBD1. V shed 5 bases, J shed 3 bases, and the junction held 3 bases outside the gene matches. Germline CDR1 and CDR2: KGHSH and LQKENI. The CDR3 totals 15 residues. The CDR3 protein is CASSATGDYNSPLHF. The CDR3 nucleotides read TGTGCCAGCTCAGCGACAGGGGACTATAATTCACCCCTCCACTTT.

This rearrangement joins TRBV30 to TRBJ2-7, with D perhaps TRBD1 (6 bases). Germline loops: CDR1 GTSNPN, CDR2 SVGIG (reference sequence). Deletions cut 0 bases from V and 2 bases from J, with 14 bases between. The CDR3 contains 15 residues. The DNA for the CDR3 is TGTGCCTGGAGTGTAGGCCCAGGGGCCCCCTACGAGCAGTACTTC. Residues: CAWSVGPGAPYEQYF. Based on the CDR3 plus reference TRBV30 and TRBJ2-7, the full variable domain is SQTIHQWPATLVQPVGSPLSLECTVEGTSNPNLYWYRQAAGRGLQLLFYSVGIGQISSEVPQNLSASRPQDRQFILSSKKLLLSDSGFYLCAWSVGPGAPYEQYFGPGTRLTVT.

The chain is built from TRBV6-5 and TRBJ2-2; no clear D gene. The germline CDR1 and CDR2 sequences are MNHEY and SVGAGI. V shed 11 bases and J shed 6 bases, with 19 bases lying between them. The CDR3 loop spans 14 amino acids. The DNA of the CDR3 is TGTGCCGCAGGAAGGACGGTATTATCCGGGGAGCTGTTTTTT. Translating it yields CAAGRTVLSGELFF.

This chain's CDR3 is CASSLDVSYEQYF. CDR3 sequence (DNA): TGCGCCAGCAGCTTGGACGTTTCCTACGAGCAGTACTTC. This chain uses TRBV5-1 with TRBJ2-7, with D unclear. Germline loops: CDR1 SGHRS, CDR2 YFSETQ. The V end lost 0 bases, the J end lost 1 base, and 5 bases lay between the germline ends. The CDR3 runs 13 residues. The whole variable domain, remainder taken from reference TRBV5-1 and TRBJ2-7, is KAGVTQTPRYLIKTRGQQVTLSCSPISGHRSVSWYQQTPGQGLQFLFEYFSETQRNKGNFPGRFSGRQFSNSRSEMNVSTLELGDSALYLCASSLDVSYEQYFGPGTRLTVT.

The rearrangement uses TRBV10-1 and TRBJ2-1, with 8 nucleotides matching TRBD2. This CDR3 is 15 amino acids long. Trimming at V came to 2 bases and at J to 6 bases, leaving 6 bases not matched to a gene. Germline CDR1 reads WNHNN; CDR2 reads SYGVQD (reference sequence). The CDR3: CASSEGQRGPNEQFF. The CDR3 DNA follows: TGCGCCAGCAGTGAGGGACAGCGGGGGCCCAATGAGCAGTTCTTC.

CDR3 protein: CASSPSRSAYGYTF. In nucleotides, the CDR3 is TGTGCCAGCAGCCCGAGTAGGTCGGCCTATGGCTACACCTTC. The V call is TRBV9, the J call TRBJ1-2, with unresolved D. V was trimmed by 4 bases and J by 4 bases, leaving 14 bases between them. This CDR3 has 14 residues. Germline V CDR1 and CDR2: SGDLS, YYNGEE.

The rearrangement links TRBV10-2 to TRBJ2-3; D assignment may be TRBD1 or TRBD2 (6 bases each). The CDR3 extends over 15 amino acids. Deletions cut 3 bases from V and 0 bases from J, with 10 bases between. CDR1 and CDR2 from the germline V gene are WSHSY and SAAADI. CDR3 amino acids: CASSEGGPSTDTQYF. In DNA form, the CDR3 reads TGCGCCAGCAGTGAAGGGGGGCCTAGCACAGATACGCAGTATTTT.

The sample holds a few counts of this clone. V usage is TRBV5-6 and J usage is TRBJ1-2; D is possibly TRBD1 (5 bases). The CDR3 length is 12 residues. CDR1 and CDR2 (germline): SGHDT, YYEEEE. Trimming shortened V by 0 bases and J by 8 bases, and 8 bases separated the two germline ends. CDR3 sequence (DNA): TGTGCCAGCAGCTTGGCCGGGGGGGGCTACACCTTC. Translation gives CASSLAGGGYTF.

This chain links TRBV5-4 with TRBJ2-7; weak D call: TRBD1 (6 bases). CDR1 and CDR2 (germline): SGHNT, YYREEE (reference sequence). Between the trimmed V and J ends, which lost 3 bases and 2 bases, there was a span of 12 bases. This CDR3 contains 14 residues. The CDR3 spells CASSWDTKTYEQYF. The CDR3 bases are TGTGCCAGCAGCTGGGACACCAAAACCTACGAGCAGTACTTC. The entire variable domain, with the rest obtained from reference TRBV5-4 and TRBJ2-7, is as follows: ETGVTQSPTHLIKTRGQQVTLRCSSQSGHNTVSWYQQALGQGPQFIFQYYREEENGRGNFPPRFSGLQFPNYSSELNVNALELDDSALYLCASSWDTKTYEQYFGPGTRLTVT.

The chain has TRBV5-6 and TRBJ1-2; 9 bases are shared with TRBD1. Germline CDR1 SGHDT, CDR2 YYEEEE. V shed 4 bases and J 4 bases; nucleotides not matched to a gene: 5. The CDR3 contains 14 residues. The CDR3 loop reads CASSAGTGFYGYTF. The CDR3 DNA is TGTGCCAGCAGCGCGGGGACAGGGTTCTATGGCTACACCTTC.

The CDR3 protein is CASSLGSQGGDTQYF. The DNA for the CDR3 is TGTGCCAGCAGCTTAGGGTCACAGGGTGGAGATACGCAGTATTTT. J is TRBJ2-3 and V is TRBV7-9; maybe TRBD1 (6 bases). The CDR3 extends over 15 amino acids. Trimming cost V 1 base and J 5 bases, with 13 bases left between them. Germline CDR1 is SEHNR and CDR2 is FQNEAQ (reference sequence).

The chain links TRBV20-1 to TRBJ1-3; D gene ambiguous. Trimming took off 7 bases at V and 0 bases at J, with 4 bases between the two ends. Germline V gives CDR1 DFQATT, CDR2 SNEGSKA (reference sequence). The CDR3 covers 11 residues. CDR3 amino acids: CSVFSGNTIYF. For the CDR3, the DNA is TGCAGTGTTTTCTCTGGAAACACCATATATTTT.

V gene TRBV28 combines with J gene TRBJ1-1; 7 bases are a match to TRBD1. V dropped 2 bases and J dropped 7; count of bases not matched to a gene: 1. Germline V gene lookup returns CDR1 MDHEN and CDR2 SYDVKM. The CDR3 is 12 residues long. The CDR3 here is CASSLGDSEAFF. The CDR3 bases are TGTGCCAGCAGTTTAGGGGACAGTGAAGCTTTCTTT.